The 11 T cell receptor beta chains listed next were all sequenced from one sample in a study of preoperative IRX-2 immunotherapy in early breast cancer. Profiling relied on immunoSEQ multiplex PCR, and the TCRdb table lists in-frame clones only, not all of them. The sample shows approximately 30,000 clones, under 90% of them seen only once. Treatment described: preoperative locoregional IRX-2 cytokine immunotherapy. The material sequenced was tumor tissue, taken after IRX-2 immunotherapy. These TCRs come from a human donor with breast cancer.

The V and J genes are TRBV11-3 and TRBJ1-3; tentatively, D is TRBD1 (6 bases). Trimming took 5 bases from V and 0 from J, leaving 14 bases between them. Germline CDR1 reads SGHNT; CDR2 reads YENEEA. This CDR3 comprises 16 residues. CDR3 sequence: CASSRTATVSGNTIYF. The CDR3 nucleotides are TGTGCCAGCAGCCGGACAGCTACGGTCTCTGGAAACACCATATATTTT.

V gene TRBV12-2 combines with J gene TRBJ2-7; the table names TRBD2, a call not compared with the DNA. TRBV12-2 is annotated as a pseudogene. The CDR3 has 15 residues. CDR3 amino acids: CASRLGASGRYEQYF. The CDR3 DNA follows: TGTGCAAGTCGCTTAGGGGCTAGCGGGAGGTACGAGCAGTACTTC.

The J gene is TRBJ2-1, the V gene TRBV11-3; 8 bases agree with TRBD2. The CDR3 contains 18 residues. Unmatched junction bases numbered 12, after V lost 3 bases and J lost 2 bases. The V gene's germline CDR1 is SGHNT and CDR2 YENEEA. DNA of the CDR3: TGTGCCAGCAGCTTGGCGCGGGGGACTAGAGGACCCTACAATGAGCAGTTCTTC. As protein: CASSLARGTRGPYNEQFF.

In this sample, this clone turned up a few times. The chain recombines TRBV11-3 with TRBJ1-3, with D unclear. In germline, CDR1 is SGHNT, CDR2 YENEEA. The CDR3 covers 15 residues. The germline V and J ends were trimmed by 3 bases and 0 bases, with 9 bases remaining between them. CDR3 amino acids: CASSLSAASGNTIYF. As DNA, the CDR3 is TGTGCCAGCAGCTTGTCGGCGGCCTCTGGAAACACCATATATTTT.

This chain joins TRBV19 and TRBJ1-1, with D unresolved. The CDR3 covers 15 residues. Deletions cut 0 bases from V and 6 bases from J, with 14 bases between. The germline CDR1 and CDR2 sequences are LNHDA and SQIVND (reference sequence). CDR3 coding DNA: TGTGCCAGTAGTATAGAAGGACCGTCGAAGGCTGAAGCTTTCTTT. Translation: CASSIEGPSKAEAFF.

CDR3 sequence (DNA): TGTGCCAGCACCTTCAAGGGGCAGAACACTGAAGCTTTCTTT. Its protein product is CASTFKGQNTEAFF. The V gene is TRBV6-8, the J gene TRBJ1-1; D might be TRBD1 (5 bases). Germline V gene data show CDR1 as MNHGY and CDR2 as SAAAGT. V shed 7 bases and J shed 1 base, with 13 bases lying between them. This CDR3 contains 14 residues.

V is TRBV6-8 and J is TRBJ1-1; no firm D call. CDR1 is MNHGY, CDR2 SAAAGT, per germline. V gave up 8 bases and J gave up 0 bases, with 13 bases separating them. The CDR3 consists of 14 residues. CDR3 residues: CASSNRQLNTEAFF. Here the CDR3 DNA reads TGTGCCAGCTCCAATAGGCAGTTGAACACTGAAGCTTTCTTT.

J is TRBJ1-1 and V is TRBV28; D unclear. The CDR3 sequence is 12 residues long. CDR1 MDHEN and CDR2 SYDVKM come from the germline V gene. Trimming removed 2 bases at V and 11 bases at J, with 12 bases between. The chain's CDR3 is CASSLGPLGAFF. As DNA, the CDR3 is TGTGCCAGCAGTTTAGGCCCCCTGGGGGCTTTCTTT.

This clone was seen a handful of times. The chain is built from TRBV28 and TRBJ2-2; 13 bases map to TRBD2. This CDR3 comprises 17 residues. V shed 0 bases, J shed 6 bases, and the junction held 4 bases outside the gene matches. Per the germline V gene, CDR1 is MDHEN and CDR2 is SYDVKM. This CDR3 reads CASSLWTLAGGPGELFF. As DNA, the CDR3 is TGTGCCAGCAGTTTATGGACACTAGCGGGGGGGCCCGGGGAGCTGTTTTTT.

This clone appeared once. The CDR3 bases are TGCAGCGTTCGGTGGATGAACACTGAAGCTTTCTTT. Its translation: CSVRWMNTEAFF. This chain connects TRBV29-1 to TRBJ1-1; unclear D gene. V was pared by 5 bases and J by 0 bases, with 7 bases between. CDR1 SQVTM and CDR2 ANQGSEA come from the germline V gene. This CDR3 is built from 12 residues. The entire variable domain, with the rest obtained from reference TRBV29-1 and TRBJ1-1, is as follows: SAVISQKPSRDICQRGTSLTIQCQVDSQVTMMFWYRQQPGQSLTLIATANQGSEATYESGFVIDKFPISRPNLTFSTLTVSNMSPEDSSIYLCSVRWMNTEAFFGQGTRLTVV.

The chain uses TRBV11-3 and TRBJ1-1; 7 nucleotides match TRBD1. J was trimmed by 5 bases and V by 4 bases; bases with no gene match: 16. CDR3 length: 17 residues. Looked up from germline, CDR1 is SGHNT and CDR2 is YENEEA. The CDR3 loop reads CASSSLRSRVRGTEAFF. The CDR3 DNA reads TGTGCCAGCAGCTCCCTGAGGTCCCGGGTCAGGGGGACTGAAGCTTTCTTT.